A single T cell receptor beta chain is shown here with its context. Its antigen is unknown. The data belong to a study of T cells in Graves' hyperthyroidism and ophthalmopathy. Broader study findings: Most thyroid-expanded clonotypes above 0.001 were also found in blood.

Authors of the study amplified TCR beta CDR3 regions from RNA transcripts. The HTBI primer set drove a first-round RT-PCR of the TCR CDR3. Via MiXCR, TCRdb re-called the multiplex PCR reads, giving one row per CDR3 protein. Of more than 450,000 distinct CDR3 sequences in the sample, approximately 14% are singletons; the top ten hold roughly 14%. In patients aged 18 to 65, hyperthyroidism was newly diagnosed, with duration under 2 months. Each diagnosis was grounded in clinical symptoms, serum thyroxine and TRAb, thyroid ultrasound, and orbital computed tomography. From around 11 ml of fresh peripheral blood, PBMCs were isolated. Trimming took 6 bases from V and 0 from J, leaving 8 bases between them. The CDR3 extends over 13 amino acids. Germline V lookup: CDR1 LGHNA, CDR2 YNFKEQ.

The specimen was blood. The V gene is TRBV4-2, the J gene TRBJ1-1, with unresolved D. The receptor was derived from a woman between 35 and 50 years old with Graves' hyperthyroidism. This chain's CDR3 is CASRDTMNTEAFF. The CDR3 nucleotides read TGTGCCAGCAGGGATACAATGAACACTGAAGCTTTCTTT.